This is a list of T cell receptor beta chains from one sample in a study of blood T cell repertoires in COVID-19. Measured with immunoSEQ multiplex PCR; TCRdb has only the in-frame clones, and not every one. Among about 210,000 clones, 75% to 85% were seen once, and the ten largest hold around 9%. The sequenced sample consisted of PBMCs or T cells enriched from blood (not recorded which). The source is a man aged 35-49 years who had recovered from COVID-19. Each CDR3 is given with its conserved first and last residue. D genes are given only for firm matches. The size entry is marked missing in some rows and otherwise reads once, few, many or a size class.

J gene | D gene | V gene | clone size | CDR3 protein | CDR3 DNA
TRBJ1-1 | TRBD1 | TRBV9 | NA | CASSVTGGAAEAFF | TGTGCCAGCAGCGTAACAGGGGGGGCCGCTGAAGCTTTCTTT
TRBJ2-7 | NA | TRBV11-2 | NA | CASSLGYRDLRHSREQYF | TGTGCCAGCAGCTTAGGGTACAGGGATCTAAGGCATTCGAGAGAGCAGTACTTC
TRBJ2-7 | TRBD1 | TRBV25-1 | NA | CASIGQGEVQGYEQYF | TGTGCCAGTATTGGACAGGGCGAGGTCCAAGGTTACGAGCAGTACTTC
TRBJ1-1 | TRBD1 | TRBV3-1/TRBV3-2 | NA | CASSRNRGVTEAFF | TGTGCCAGCAGCCGAAACAGGGGGGTCACTGAAGCTTTCTTT
TRBJ1-4 | NA | TRBV5-6 | NA | CASSLGRATNEKLFF | TGTGCCAGCAGCTTGGGACGGGCAACTAATGAAAAACTGTTTTTT
TRBJ1-5 | NA | TRBV16 | NA | CASSQSMVAYQPQHF | TGTGCCAGCAGCCAATCGATGGTGGCTTATCAGCCCCAGCATTTT
TRBJ1-1 | TRBD1 | TRBV9 | NA | CASSVAGTGDTEAFF | TGTGCCAGCAGCGTAGCCGGGACAGGGGACACTGAAGCTTTCTTT
TRBJ1-6 | NA | TRBV7-2 | NA | CASSLLPGASRSPLHF | TGTGCCAGCAGCTTATTGCCAGGGGCGTCAAGATCACCCCTCCACTTT
TRBJ2-5 | TRBD1 | TRBV3-1/TRBV3-2 | few | CASSQDPAGGKETQYF | TGTGCCAGCAGCCAAGATCCCGCAGGGGGCAAAGAGACCCAGTACTTC
TRBJ1-1 | NA | TRBV29-1 | NA | CSAGRTEAFF | TGCAGCGCCGGGAGGACTGAAGCTTTCTTT
TRBJ2-4 | TRBD1 | TRBV27 | few | CASSLGQAGIQYF | TGTGCCAGCAGTTTAGGACAGGCGGGCATTCAGTACTTC
TRBJ1-3 | NA | TRBV5-6 | few | CASSFQDTGNTIYF | TGTGCCAGCAGCTTCCAGGACACTGGAAACACCATATATTTT
TRBJ2-2 | NA | TRBV23-1 | once | CARGLTVNTGELFF | TGCGCCAGAGGGTTGACAGTAAACACCGGGGAGCTGTTTTTT
TRBJ2-2 | TRBD1 | TRBV5-6 | NA | CASSAPGQGFTGELFF | TGTGCCAGCAGCGCCCCGGGACAGGGCTTCACCGGGGAGCTGTTTTTT
TRBJ1-1 | NA | TRBV7-3 | NA | CASSLTGGTEAFF | TGTGCCAGCAGCTTAACCGGGGGGACTGAAGCTTTCTTT
TRBJ2-3 | NA | TRBV6-1 | NA | CASSAGLSSVSDTQYF | TGTGCCAGCAGTGCCGGACTTAGCAGTGTGTCAGATACGCAGTATTTT
TRBJ2-3 | TRBD2 | TRBV29-1 | once | CSVEGGLADPLVSTDTQYF | TGCAGCGTTGAAGGTGGACTAGCGGATCCCCTTGTAAGCACAGATACGCAGTATTTT
TRBJ2-5 | TRBD2 | TRBV5-1 | NA | CASSLGPGGKETQYF | TGCGCCAGCAGCTTGGGCCCGGGGGGGAAAGAGACCCAGTACTTC
TRBJ2-1 | TRBD2 | TRBV14 | once | CASSLLAGGYNEQFF | TGTGCCAGCAGCCTACTAGCGGGAGGATACAATGAGCAGTTCTTC
TRBJ1-2 | NA | TRBV19 | NA | CASYPGGESNYGYTF | TGTGCCAGTTACCCGGGGGGAGAAAGCAACTATGGCTACACCTTC
TRBJ1-2 | NA | TRBV18 | NA | CASSPQGSGYTF | TGTGCCAGCTCTCCGCAGGGAAGCGGCTACACCTTC
TRBJ2-2 | NA | TRBV9 | NA | CASSVDWANTGELFF | TGTGCCAGCAGCGTAGACTGGGCAAACACCGGGGAGCTGTTTTTT
TRBJ2-5 | TRBD2 | TRBV2 | few | CASSEAGGAQETQYF | TGTGCCAGCAGTGAAGCGGGAGGGGCCCAAGAGACCCAGTACTTC
TRBJ2-7 | TRBD2 | TRBV30 | NA | CAWSVGGSGYEQYF | TGTGCCTGGAGTGTGGGGGGGAGTGGCTACGAGCAGTACTTC
TRBJ1-2 | NA | TRBV24-1 | NA | CATSVGGDYGYTF | TGTGCCACCAGTGTGGGGGGGGACTATGGCTACACCTTC
TRBJ1-1 | TRBD1 | TRBV27 | NA | CASSYYGQGAEAFF | TGTGCCAGCAGTTACTACGGACAGGGGGCTGAAGCTTTCTTT
TRBJ2-7 | NA | TRBV11-3 | NA | CASSGAEIPYEQYF | TGTGCCAGCAGTGGGGCGGAGATTCCGTACGAGCAGTACTTC
TRBJ1-3 | TRBD1 | TRBV19 | NA | CASGLTGTTGNTIYF | TGTGCCAGTGGGTTGACAGGGACGACTGGAAACACCATATATTTT
TRBJ1-6 | TRBD1 | TRBV19 | NA | CATAGQGGFSSYNSPLHF | TGTGCCACCGCCGGACAGGGGGGATTTAGCTCCTATAATTCACCCCTCCACTTT
TRBJ2-6 | NA | TRBV18 | NA | CASSLQGISGSGANVLTF | TGTGCCAGCTCATTACAGGGAATCAGTGGTTCTGGGGCCAACGTCCTGACTTTC
TRBJ1-2 | NA | TRBV2 | NA | CASSEVQDNYGYTF | TGTGCCAGCAGTGAAGTTCAGGATAACTATGGCTACACCTTC
TRBJ2-1 | NA | TRBV7-2 | NA | CASSNRPNRGDNEQFF | TGTGCCAGCAGCAACCGACCGAACCGGGGAGACAATGAGCAGTTCTTC
TRBJ2-5 | TRBD2 | TRBV5-1 | NA | CASSLAAAGGEETQYF | TGCGCCAGCAGCTTGGCGGCAGCGGGGGGAGAGGAGACCCAGTACTTC
TRBJ1-2 | TRBD1 | TRBV12-3/TRBV12-4 | many | CASSQDRVGYTF | TGTGCCAGCAGCCAGGACAGGGTTGGCTACACCTTC
TRBJ1-2 | NA | TRBV11-2 | NA | CASSLDGRVNYGYTF | TGTGCCAGCAGCTTAGACGGGAGGGTGAACTATGGCTACACCTTC
TRBJ2-5 | TRBD2 | TRBV2 | NA | CASSRTSGSQETQYF | TGTGCCAGCAGTCGGACTAGCGGGAGTCAAGAGACCCAGTACTTC
TRBJ1-2 | TRBD1 | TRBV6-5 | NA | CASSYSGQGNYGYTF | TGTGCCAGCAGTTACTCGGGACAGGGAAACTATGGCTACACCTTC
TRBJ1-1 | TRBD1 | TRBV7-6 | NA | CASSLARGRSTEAFF | TGTGCCAGCAGCTTAGCCAGGGGGCGGAGCACTGAAGCTTTCTTT